Below, 12 T cell receptor beta chains from the same sample are listed, as sequenced in a study of shared clonotypes between healthy human individuals. Measured with immunoSEQ multiplex PCR; TCRdb has only the in-frame clones, and not every one. The table lists roughly 700,000 clones, roughly 87% of them singletons, with around a third in the top ten. Sequenced sample: memory CD8+ T cells from PBMCs. The subset is: CD45RO+ cells pooled with CCR7-negative TemRA cells. Receptors originate from a man between 18 and 29 years old in good health. Some clones in this sample may be carry-over from other donors' samples.

The V gene is TRBV29-1, the J gene TRBJ2-6, with TRBD2 as a possible D gene (6 bases). The germline V gene has CDR1 SQVTM and CDR2 ANQGSEA. This CDR3 is built from 13 residues. V was pared by 7 bases and J by 9 bases, with 16 bases between. The CDR3 loop reads CSASRGDYNVLTF. The DNA for the CDR3 is TGCAGCGCCTCCCGCGGGGATTACAACGTCCTGACTTTC.

V is TRBV27 and J is TRBJ2-6; D not certain. Germline CDR1 is MNHEY and CDR2 is SMNVEV (reference sequence). The CDR3 spans 16 residues. With 6 bases removed from V and 2 bases from J, the gap between germline ends came to 14 bases. The DNA of the CDR3 is TGTGCCAGCAGCATAGTGGGGTTGACTGGGGCCAACGTCCTGACTTTC. It encodes CASSIVGLTGANVLTF.

The chain recombines TRBV27 with TRBJ1-5; D unresolved. Germline CDR1 MNHEY, CDR2 SMNVEV (reference sequence). With 8 bases removed from V and 3 bases from J, the gap between germline ends came to 8 bases. The CDR3 covers 12 residues. For the CDR3, the DNA is TGTGCCAGCGGTGGCTTCAATCAGCCCCAGCATTTT. Its protein product is CASGGFNQPQHF.

V gene TRBV28 combines with J gene TRBJ2-1, with D possibly TRBD1 on 6 matching bases. V was pared by 6 bases and J by 0 bases, with 12 bases between. The CDR3 runs 15 residues. Germline CDR1 MDHEN, CDR2 SYDVKM. The CDR3 loop is CASRPDRFSYNEQFF. The DNA of the CDR3 is TGTGCCAGCAGGCCCGACAGGTTCTCCTACAATGAGCAGTTCTTC.

The gene calls are TRBV7-9 and TRBJ2-7, with 7 bases that match TRBD1. Germline V gives CDR1 SEHNR, CDR2 FQNEAQ (reference sequence). The CDR3 contains 14 residues. With V trimmed by 5 bases and J by 1 base, 5 bases remained unmatched. This CDR3 is CASSPRQGSYEQYF. The CDR3 coding sequence is TGTGCCAGCAGCCCTAGACAGGGATCCTACGAGCAGTACTTC.

This chain connects TRBV10-3 to TRBJ1-2; 7 nucleotides match TRBD1. The CDR3 has 16 amino acids. Trimming took 2 bases from V and 3 from J; bases not matched to a gene: 9. Germline loops: CDR1 ENHRY, CDR2 SYGVKD. The CDR3 nucleotides are TGTGCCATCAGTGAGCCCGGACAGGCCGACTACTATGGCTACACCTTC. Translated: CAISEPGQADYYGYTF.

This chain joins TRBV7-9 and TRBJ2-1, with 11 bases aligning to TRBD2. V was pared by 4 bases and J by 7 bases, with 12 bases of the junction left unmatched. CDR3 length: 17 residues. CDR1 and CDR2 (germline): SEHNR, FQNEAQ (reference sequence). CDR3: CASSSSQGLAEENEQFF. The CDR3 nucleotides are TGTGCCAGCAGCTCGTCACAGGGACTAGCGGAAGAGAATGAGCAGTTCTTC.

The genes are TRBV7-8 and TRBJ2-1; no clear D gene. The V gene lost 5 bases and the J gene lost 0 bases, with 11 bases spanning the gap. The CDR3 consists of 15 residues. Per germline, CDR1 SGHVS and CDR2 FQNEAQ. CDR3 nucleotides: TGTGCCAGCAGCCAGGCCTTCAGCTCCTACAATGAGCAGTTCTTC. Translation gives CASSQAFSSYNEQFF.

The V call is TRBV4-3, the J call TRBJ1-2; perhaps TRBD1 as D (5 bases). Trimming stripped 5 bases from V and 9 bases from J, with 16 bases between. The CDR3 loop spans 13 amino acids. Germline CDR1 LGHNA, CDR2 YSLEER. The CDR3 coding sequence is TGCGCCAGCAGCTCCGGGACCCTAGGGAGCTACACCTTC. It translates to CASSSGTLGSYTF.

The chain couples TRBV7-9 to TRBJ2-3, with TRBD1 matching 7 bases. Germline trimming cut 7 bases from V and 2 bases from J; bases unmatched to any gene: 9. There are 15 residues in the CDR3. Per the germline V gene, CDR1 is SEHNR and CDR2 is FQNEAQ (reference sequence). CDR3 region: CASTQGQGDTDTQYF. Written as DNA, the CDR3 is TGTGCCAGCACCCAGGGCCAGGGGGACACAGATACGCAGTATTTT.

The rearrangement joins TRBV7-9 to TRBJ2-5; 10 bases are shared with TRBD1. Germline assignment: CDR1 SEHNR and CDR2 FQNEAQ (reference sequence). Unmatched junction bases numbered 8, after V lost 5 bases and J lost 5 bases. The CDR3 totals 15 residues. This chain's CDR3 is CASSTGQGDGETQYF. The CDR3 bases are TGTGCCAGCAGCACCGGACAGGGGGACGGTGAGACCCAGTACTTC.

This chain connects TRBV7-9 to TRBJ2-2; D is ambiguous. Germline CDR1 SEHNR, CDR2 FQNEAQ (reference sequence). The CDR3 spans 13 residues. Trimming cost V 8 bases and J 6 bases, with 13 bases left between them. The CDR3 DNA sequence: TGTGCCAGCGGGGAAACCAGCTCCGGGGAGCTGTTTTTT. It yields the protein CASGETSSGELFF.